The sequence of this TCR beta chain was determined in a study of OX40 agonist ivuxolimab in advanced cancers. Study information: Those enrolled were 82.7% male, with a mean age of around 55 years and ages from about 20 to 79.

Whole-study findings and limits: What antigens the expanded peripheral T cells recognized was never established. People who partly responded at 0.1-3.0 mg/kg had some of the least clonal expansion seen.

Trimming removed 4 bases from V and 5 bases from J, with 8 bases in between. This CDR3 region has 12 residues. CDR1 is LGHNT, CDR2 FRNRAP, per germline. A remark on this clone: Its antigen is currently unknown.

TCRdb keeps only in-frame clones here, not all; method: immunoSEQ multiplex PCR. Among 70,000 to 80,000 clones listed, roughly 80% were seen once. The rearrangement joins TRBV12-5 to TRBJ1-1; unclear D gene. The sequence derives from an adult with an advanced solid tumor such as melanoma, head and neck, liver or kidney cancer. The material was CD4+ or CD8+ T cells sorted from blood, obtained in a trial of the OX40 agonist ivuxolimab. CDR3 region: CASGSGVTEAFF. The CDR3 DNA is TGTGCTAGTGGTTCAGGTGTGACTGAAGCTTTCTTT.